This passage covers 15 T cell receptor beta chains from one sample sequenced in a study of T cells in Graves' hyperthyroidism and ophthalmopathy. Authors of the study amplified TCR beta CDR3 regions from RNA transcripts. Initially, a first-round RT-PCR of the TCR CDR3 employed the HTBI primer set. Each CDR3 protein is one row after TCRdb ran MiXCR on the multiplex PCR reads. Among 400,000 to 550,000 distinct CDR3 sequences listed, under 15% were seen once. The material sequenced was blood. The receptor set was obtained from a young woman with Graves' hyperthyroidism.

There are many counts of this clonotype. This chain links TRBV12-3 or TRBV12-4 with TRBJ2-1; 9 bases agree with TRBD2. The J segment lost 7 bases and the V segment lost 2 bases, leaving 6 bases of the junction unmatched. This CDR3 spans 15 amino acids. This CDR3 reads CASSLQAGGRNEQFF. The DNA of the CDR3 is TGTGCCAGCAGTTTACAAGCGGGAGGAAGGAATGAGCAGTTCTTC.

The J gene is TRBJ1-2, the V gene TRBV7-9, with D possibly being TRBD1 (5 bases). Germline V gene sequence: CDR1 SEHNR, CDR2 FQNEAQ (reference sequence). V shed 2 bases and J shed 4 bases, with 17 bases lying between them. This CDR3 is 16 amino acids long. The CDR3: CASSLPLNRNRYGYTF. The CDR3 nucleotides read TGTGCCAGCAGCTTACCCCTAAACAGGAATCGCTATGGCTACACCTTC.

This chain connects TRBV20-1 to TRBJ2-7, with a weak D call TRBD1 (7 bases). This CDR3 has 13 amino acids. Trimming shortened V by 4 bases and J by 3 bases, and 13 bases separated the two germline ends. The germline V gene encodes CDR1 DFQATT and CDR2 SNEGSKA (reference sequence). The CDR3 DNA reads TGCAGTGCTAAGGCGGGACAGAACTACGAGCAGTACTTC. It yields the protein CSAKAGQNYEQYF.

For this clonotype: A read error may be the cause here, since a much bigger clone is one base away. The gene calls are TRBV27 and TRBJ2-3; D is perhaps TRBD2 (5 bases). Between the trimmed V and J ends, which lost 5 bases and 5 bases, there was a span of 8 bases. Looked up from germline, CDR1 is MNHEY and CDR2 is SMNVEV (reference sequence). This CDR3 contains 12 residues. The CDR3 sequence: CASSRGRDTQYF. As DNA, the CDR3 is TGTGCCAGCAGTCGGGGTAGAGATACGCAGTATTTT.

The chain couples TRBV20-1 to TRBJ2-1; 15 bases match TRBD2. Germline lookup yields CDR1 DFQATT and CDR2 SNEGSKA (reference sequence). The CDR3 consists of 13 residues. The J segment lost 7 bases and the V segment lost 6 bases, leaving 1 base of the junction unmatched. The CDR3, as DNA: TGCAGTGCCGGGACTAGCGGGAGGAATGAGCAGTTCTTC. Translation: CSAGTSGRNEQFF.

There are many counts of this clonotype. This chain connects TRBV12-3 or TRBV12-4 to TRBJ2-7; D tentatively reads TRBD1 or TRBD2 (5 bases each). The V gene lost 3 bases and the J gene lost 2 bases, with 11 bases spanning the gap. The CDR3 extends over 14 amino acids. The CDR3: CASSLLQGPYEQYF. CDR3 sequence (DNA): TGTGCCAGCAGTTTGCTGCAGGGACCCTACGAGCAGTACTTC.

This clonotype appeared a few times. A much larger clone lies one base from this, so it may be a read error. The chain couples TRBV20-1 to TRBJ2-5, with unresolved D. The germline V gene encodes CDR1 DFQATT and CDR2 SNEGSKA (reference sequence). The CDR3 runs to 14 residues. V lost 3 bases and J 2 bases, leaving 13 bases between the germline ends. The CDR3: CSAREMVLQETQYF. CDR3 DNA sequence: TGCAGTGCTAGGGAGATGGTACTACAAGAGACCCAGTACTTC.

This clonotype was observed at least ten times. J is TRBJ2-5 and V is TRBV7-9; D unclear. The CDR3 length is 13 residues. Trimming stripped 3 bases from V and 3 bases from J, with 8 bases between. Per germline, CDR1 SEHNR and CDR2 FQNEAQ (reference sequence). The CDR3 spells CASSFDWKETQYF. DNA of the CDR3: TGTGCCAGCAGCTTCGACTGGAAAGAGACCCAGTACTTC.

This clonotype was detected ten times or more. The rearrangement joins TRBV12-3 or TRBV12-4 to TRBJ1-2; D gene unclear. The CDR3 contains 12 residues. V shed 3 bases and J shed 6 bases, with 8 bases lying between them. CDR3 sequence (DNA): TGTGCCAGCAGTTTCCGGCAGGATGGCTACACCTTC. Its protein product is CASSFRQDGYTF.

This clonotype showed up many times. V usage is TRBV5-1 and J usage is TRBJ2-2, with TRBD1 matching over 8 bases. Germline V gene lookup returns CDR1 SGHRS and CDR2 YFSETQ. V gave up 4 bases and J gave up 7 bases; unmatched junction bases: 9. The CDR3 spans 15 residues. The CDR3 region is CASSPGGQGGGELFF. CDR3 DNA sequence: TGCGCCAGCAGCCCTGGTGGACAGGGAGGCGGGGAGCTGTTTTTT.

There are many counts of this clonotype. The chain couples TRBV5-1 to TRBJ1-2, with TRBD1 matching over 12 bases. The germline gives CDR1 SGHRS, CDR2 YFSETQ. The CDR3 spans 14 residues. The junction had 7 bases not matched to a gene; V was cut back by 5 bases and J by 8 bases. CDR3: CASRAGTGGLGYTF. As DNA, the CDR3 is TGCGCCAGCAGGGCCGGGACAGGGGGCCTCGGCTACACCTTC.

This clonotype has ten or more counts. The rearrangement joins TRBV7-2 to TRBJ2-2; D is ambiguous. The CDR3 covers 13 residues. In germline, CDR1 is SGHTA, CDR2 FQGNSA. V was shortened by 5 bases and J by 4 bases, with 8 bases between the two germline ends. The CDR3 DNA reads as TGTGCCAGCAGCAAGGGTGGCACCGGGGAGCTGTTTTTT. Residues: CASSKGGTGELFF.

This clonotype was found a few times. The V and J genes are TRBV5-6 and TRBJ2-5; 7 bases match TRBD1. The CDR3 contains 15 residues. With V trimmed by 4 bases and J by 4 bases, 10 bases remained unmatched. The germline V gene has CDR1 SGHDT and CDR2 YYEEEE. CDR3 loop: CASSPRTGRGETQYF. CDR3 DNA sequence: TGTGCCAGCAGCCCCCGGACAGGTCGAGGAGAGACCCAGTACTTC.

This clonotype was detected ten times or more. J is TRBJ1-2 and V is TRBV30; 7 bases align to TRBD1. Germline CDR1 GTSNPN, CDR2 SVGIG (reference sequence). The CDR3 totals 12 residues. Trimming took 5 bases from V and 4 from J; bases not matched to a gene: 4. CDR3 loop: CAWYRGLYGYTF. The CDR3 DNA reads TGTGCCTGGTACAGGGGTCTCTATGGCTACACCTTC.

This clonotype was seen repeatedly, ten times or more. The genes are TRBV9 and TRBJ1-1; D possibly corresponds to TRBD1 (5 bases). The V and J ends lost 3 bases and 1 base respectively, with 13 bases between them. Germline CDR1 is SGDLS and CDR2 is YYNGEE. The CDR3 runs to 15 residues. CDR3 sequence (DNA): TGTGCCAGCAGCGCCTTGTGGGGCGGGAACACTGAAGCTTTCTTT. It translates to CASSALWGGNTEAFF.